This record covers a single T cell receptor (beta chain). This sample stems from a study of T cells after yellow fever vaccination. V was shortened by 5 bases and J by 2 bases, with 10 bases between the two germline ends. The germline CDR1 and CDR2 sequences are DFQATT and SNEGSKA (reference sequence). The CDR3 loop spans 13 amino acids. TCRdb re-derived calls from the 5' RACE reads in MiXCR, one entry per CDR3 protein. The sample holds 150,000 to 200,000 distinct CDR3 sequences; 11% are singletons and the top ten take just over 35%. The source was CD8+ T cells sorted from PBMCs, collected 15 days after the yellow fever booster vaccination. The genes are TRBV20-1 and TRBJ1-5, with D maybe TRBD1 (6 bases). This TCR was sampled from a man younger than 35 who received the YFV17D yellow fever vaccine. This chain's CDR3 is CSAPAGGNQPQHF. CDR3 DNA: TGCAGTGCTCCGGCAGGGGGCAATCAGCCCCAGCATTTT.